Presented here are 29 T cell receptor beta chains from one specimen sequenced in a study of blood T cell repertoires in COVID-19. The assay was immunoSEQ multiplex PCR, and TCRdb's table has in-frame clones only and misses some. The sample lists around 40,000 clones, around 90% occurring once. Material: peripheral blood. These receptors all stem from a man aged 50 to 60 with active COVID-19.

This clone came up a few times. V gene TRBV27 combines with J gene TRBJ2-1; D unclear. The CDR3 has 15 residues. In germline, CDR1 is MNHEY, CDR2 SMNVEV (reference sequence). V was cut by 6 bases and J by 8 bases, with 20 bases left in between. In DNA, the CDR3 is TGTGCCAGCAGCCCAACCCCGCGCCAGGTCTATGAGCAGTTCTTC. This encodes CASSPTPRQVYEQFF.

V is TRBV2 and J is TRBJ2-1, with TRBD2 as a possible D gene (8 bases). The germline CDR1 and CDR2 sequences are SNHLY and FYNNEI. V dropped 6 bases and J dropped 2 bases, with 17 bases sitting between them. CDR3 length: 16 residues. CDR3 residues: CASRDSGTETYNEQFF. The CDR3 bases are TGTGCCAGCAGGGATAGCGGGACAGAGACCTACAATGAGCAGTTCTTC.

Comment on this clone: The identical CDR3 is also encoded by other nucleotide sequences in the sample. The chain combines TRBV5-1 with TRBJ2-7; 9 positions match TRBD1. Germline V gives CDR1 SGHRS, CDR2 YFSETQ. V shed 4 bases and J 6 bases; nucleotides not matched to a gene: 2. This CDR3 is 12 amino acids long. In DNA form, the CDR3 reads TGCGCCAGCAGCCCGGACAGGGGCGAGCAGTACTTC. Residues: CASSPDRGEQYF. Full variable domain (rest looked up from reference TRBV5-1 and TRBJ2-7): KAGVTQTPRYLIKTRGQQVTLSCSPISGHRSVSWYQQTPGQGLQFLFEYFSETQRNKGNFPGRFSGRQFSNSRSEMNVSTLELGDSALYLCASSPDRGEQYFGPGTRLTVT.

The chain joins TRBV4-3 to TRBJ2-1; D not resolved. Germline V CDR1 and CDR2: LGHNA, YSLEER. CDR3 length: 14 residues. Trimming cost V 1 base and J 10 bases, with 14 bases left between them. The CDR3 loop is CASSQVLPGWEQFF. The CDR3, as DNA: TGCGCCAGCAGCCAAGTTCTTCCCGGGTGGGAGCAGTTCTTC.

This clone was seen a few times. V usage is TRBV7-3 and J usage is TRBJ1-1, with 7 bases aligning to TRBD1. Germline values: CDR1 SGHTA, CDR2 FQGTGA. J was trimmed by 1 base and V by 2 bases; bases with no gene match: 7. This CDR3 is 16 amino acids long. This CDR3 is CASSLGGQATNTEAFF. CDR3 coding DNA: TGTGCCAGCAGCTTAGGAGGACAGGCCACGAACACTGAAGCTTTCTTT.

The CDR3: CAIRLAGVSDEQFF. In DNA, the CDR3 is TGTGCCATCAGGCTAGCGGGAGTAAGCGATGAGCAGTTCTTC. The V and J genes are TRBV10-3 and TRBJ2-1; 10 positions match TRBD2. V lost 6 bases to trimming and J lost 8 bases; unmatched junction nucleotides: 7. The CDR3 has 14 amino acids. Germline V gene sequence: CDR1 ENHRY, CDR2 SYGVKD.

CDR3 sequence reads: CASSLTAGLAGVGEQFF. In DNA form, the CDR3 reads TGTGCCAGCAGCCTTACAGCAGGACTAGCGGGAGTGGGTGAGCAGTTCTTC. This chain links TRBV7-2 with TRBJ2-1, with 13 bases matching TRBD2. This CDR3 spans 17 amino acids. The junction had 13 bases not matched to a gene; V was cut back by 5 bases and J by 9 bases. The V gene's germline CDR1 is SGHTA and CDR2 FQGNSA.

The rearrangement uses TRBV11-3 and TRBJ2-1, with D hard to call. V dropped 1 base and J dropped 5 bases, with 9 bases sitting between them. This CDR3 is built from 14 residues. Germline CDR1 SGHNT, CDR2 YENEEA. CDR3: CASSLAMLHNEQFF. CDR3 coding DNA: TGTGCCAGCAGCTTAGCTATGCTACACAATGAGCAGTTCTTC.

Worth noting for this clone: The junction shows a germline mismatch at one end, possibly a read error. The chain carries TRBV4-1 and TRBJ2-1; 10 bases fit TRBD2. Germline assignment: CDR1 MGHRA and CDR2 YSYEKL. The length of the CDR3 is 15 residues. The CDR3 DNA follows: TGCGCCAGCAGGCAAGCTCTAGCGGGAGAGAATGAGCAGTTCTTC. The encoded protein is CASRQALAGENEQFF.

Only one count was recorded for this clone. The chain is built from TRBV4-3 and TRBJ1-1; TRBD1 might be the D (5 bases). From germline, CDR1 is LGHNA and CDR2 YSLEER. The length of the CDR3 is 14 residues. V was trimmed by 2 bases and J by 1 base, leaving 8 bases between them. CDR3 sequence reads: CASSQLDRNTEAFF. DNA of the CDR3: TGCGCCAGCAGCCAACTAGACAGGAACACTGAAGCTTTCTTT.

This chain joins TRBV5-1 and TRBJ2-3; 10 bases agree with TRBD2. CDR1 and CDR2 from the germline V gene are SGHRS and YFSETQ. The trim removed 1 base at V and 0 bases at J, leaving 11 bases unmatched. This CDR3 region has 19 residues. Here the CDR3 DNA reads TGCGCCAGCAGCTTGATTGCTAGCGGGAGCTATTTTAGCACAGATACGCAGTATTTT. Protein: CASSLIASGSYFSTDTQYF.

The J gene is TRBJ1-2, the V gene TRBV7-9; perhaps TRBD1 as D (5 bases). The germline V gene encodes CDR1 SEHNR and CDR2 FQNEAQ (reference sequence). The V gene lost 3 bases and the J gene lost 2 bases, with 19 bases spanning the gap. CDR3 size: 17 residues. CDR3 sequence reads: CASSFLLGQEGNYGYTF. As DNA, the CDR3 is TGTGCCAGCAGCTTTTTGCTTGGACAAGAAGGGAACTATGGCTACACCTTC.

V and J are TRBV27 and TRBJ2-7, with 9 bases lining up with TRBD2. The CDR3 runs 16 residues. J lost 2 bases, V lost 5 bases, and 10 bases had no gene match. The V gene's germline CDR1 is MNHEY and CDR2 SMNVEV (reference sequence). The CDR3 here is CASSRPTSGGTYEQYF. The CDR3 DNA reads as TGTGCCAGCAGTCGACCGACTAGCGGAGGGACCTACGAGCAGTACTTC.

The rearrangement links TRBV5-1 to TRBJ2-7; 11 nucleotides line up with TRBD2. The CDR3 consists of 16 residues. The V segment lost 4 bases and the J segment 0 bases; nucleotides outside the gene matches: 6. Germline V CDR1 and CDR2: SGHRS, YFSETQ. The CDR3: CASSGGLAGNSYEQYF. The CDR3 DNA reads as TGCGCCAGCAGCGGCGGACTAGCGGGCAACTCCTACGAGCAGTACTTC.

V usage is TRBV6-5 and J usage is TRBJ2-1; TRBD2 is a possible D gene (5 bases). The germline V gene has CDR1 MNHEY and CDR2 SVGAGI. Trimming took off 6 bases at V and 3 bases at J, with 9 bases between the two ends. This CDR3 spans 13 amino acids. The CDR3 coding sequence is TGTGCCAGCAGCCGCGGGTTCTACAATGAGCAGTTCTTC. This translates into CASSRGFYNEQFF.

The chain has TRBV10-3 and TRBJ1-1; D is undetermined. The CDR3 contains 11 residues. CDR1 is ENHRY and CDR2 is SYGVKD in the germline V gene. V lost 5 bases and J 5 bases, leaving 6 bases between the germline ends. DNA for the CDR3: TGTGCCATCAGTCGAGGAACTGAAGCTTTCTTT. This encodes CAISRGTEAFF.

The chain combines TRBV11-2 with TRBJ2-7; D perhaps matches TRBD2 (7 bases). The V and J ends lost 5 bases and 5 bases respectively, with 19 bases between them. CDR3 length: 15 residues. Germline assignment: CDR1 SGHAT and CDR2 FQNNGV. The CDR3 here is CASSREGGKTHEQYF. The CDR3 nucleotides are TGTGCCAGCAGCCGCGAGGGGGGGAAGACCCACGAGCAGTACTTC.

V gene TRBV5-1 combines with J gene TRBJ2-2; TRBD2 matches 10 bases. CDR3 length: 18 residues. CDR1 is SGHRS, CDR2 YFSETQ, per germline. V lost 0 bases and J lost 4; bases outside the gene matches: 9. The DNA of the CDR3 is TGCGCCAGCAGCTTGGCCGTAGTAGCGGGAGGCCCCACCGGGGAGCTGTTTTTT. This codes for CASSLAVVAGGPTGELFF.

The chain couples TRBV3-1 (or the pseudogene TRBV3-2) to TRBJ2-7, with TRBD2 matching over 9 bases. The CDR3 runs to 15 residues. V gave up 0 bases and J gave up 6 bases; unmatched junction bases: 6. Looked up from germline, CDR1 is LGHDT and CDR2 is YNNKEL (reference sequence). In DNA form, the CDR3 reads TGTGCCAGCAGCCAAGACTCGGGACTAGCCGGCGAGCAGTACTTC. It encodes CASSQDSGLAGEQYF.

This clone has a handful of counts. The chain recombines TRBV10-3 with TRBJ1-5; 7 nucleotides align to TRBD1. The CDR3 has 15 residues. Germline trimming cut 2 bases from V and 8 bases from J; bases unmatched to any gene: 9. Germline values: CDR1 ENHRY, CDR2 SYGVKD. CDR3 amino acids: CAISEPDRAGEPQHF. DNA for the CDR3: TGTGCCATCAGTGAGCCAGACAGGGCAGGCGAGCCCCAGCATTTT.

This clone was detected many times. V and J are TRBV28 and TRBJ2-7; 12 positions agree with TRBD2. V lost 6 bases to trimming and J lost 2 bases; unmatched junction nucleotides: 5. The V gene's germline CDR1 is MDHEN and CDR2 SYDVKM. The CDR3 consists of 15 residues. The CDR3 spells CASSPRLAGAYEQYF. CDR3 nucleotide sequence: TGTGCCAGCAGCCCCCGACTAGCGGGAGCCTACGAGCAGTACTTC.

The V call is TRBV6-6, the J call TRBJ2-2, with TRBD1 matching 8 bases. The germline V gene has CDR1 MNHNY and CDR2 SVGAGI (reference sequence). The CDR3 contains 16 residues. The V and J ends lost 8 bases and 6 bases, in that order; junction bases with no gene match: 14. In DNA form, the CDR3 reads TGTGCCAGCGAGGAAGGGACAGGTCTTCTTTCCGGGGAGCTGTTTTTT. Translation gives CASEEGTGLLSGELFF.

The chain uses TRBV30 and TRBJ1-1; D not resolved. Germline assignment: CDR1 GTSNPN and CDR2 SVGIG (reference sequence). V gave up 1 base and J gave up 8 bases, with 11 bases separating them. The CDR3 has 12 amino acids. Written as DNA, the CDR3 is TGTGCCTGGAGTGACCAGGCGATAGAAGCTTTCTTT. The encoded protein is CAWSDQAIEAFF.

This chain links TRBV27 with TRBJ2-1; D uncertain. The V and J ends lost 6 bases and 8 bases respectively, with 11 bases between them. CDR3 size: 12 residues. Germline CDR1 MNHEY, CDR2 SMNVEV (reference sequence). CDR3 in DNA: TGTGCCAGCAGCTCGAGAATCGATGAGCAGTTCTTC. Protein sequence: CASSSRIDEQFF.

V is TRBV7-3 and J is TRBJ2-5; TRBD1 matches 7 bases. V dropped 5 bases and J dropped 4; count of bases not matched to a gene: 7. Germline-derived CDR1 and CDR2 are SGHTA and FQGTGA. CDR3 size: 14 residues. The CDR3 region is CASSPGTVTETQYF. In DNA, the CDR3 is TGTGCCAGCAGCCCTGGGACAGTGACAGAGACCCAGTACTTC. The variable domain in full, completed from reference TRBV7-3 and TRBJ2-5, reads GAGVSQTPSNKVTEKGKYVELRCDPISGHTALYWYRQSLGQGPEFLIYFQGTGAADDSGLPNDRFFAVRPEGSVSTLKIQRTERGDSAVYLCASSPGTVTETQYFGPGTRLLVL.

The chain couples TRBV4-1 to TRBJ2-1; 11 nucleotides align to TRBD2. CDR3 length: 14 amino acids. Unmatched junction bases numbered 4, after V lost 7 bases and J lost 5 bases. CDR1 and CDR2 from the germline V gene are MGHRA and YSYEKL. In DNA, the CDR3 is TGCGCCAGCACCCTAGCGGGAGGTAACAATGAGCAGTTCTTC. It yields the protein CASTLAGGNNEQFF.

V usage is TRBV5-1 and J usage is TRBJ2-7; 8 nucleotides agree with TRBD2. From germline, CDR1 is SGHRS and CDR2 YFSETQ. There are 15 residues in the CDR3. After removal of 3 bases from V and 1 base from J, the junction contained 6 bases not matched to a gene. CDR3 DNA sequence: TGCGCCAGCAGCTGGGAGCGGGAGTGGTCCTACGAGCAGTACTTC. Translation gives CASSWEREWSYEQYF.

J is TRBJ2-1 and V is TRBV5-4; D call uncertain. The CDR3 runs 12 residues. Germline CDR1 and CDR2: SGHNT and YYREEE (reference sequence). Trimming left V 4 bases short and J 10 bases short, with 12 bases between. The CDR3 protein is CASSPPGKEQFF. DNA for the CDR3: TGTGCCAGCAGCCCGCCGGGTAAGGAGCAGTTCTTC.

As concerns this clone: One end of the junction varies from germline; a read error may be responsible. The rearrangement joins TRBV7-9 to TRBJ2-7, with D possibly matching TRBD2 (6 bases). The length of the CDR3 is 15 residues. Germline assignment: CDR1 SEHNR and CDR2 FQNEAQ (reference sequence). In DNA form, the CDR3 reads TGTGCCAGCAGTTCCGGCCCGCGGGACCCCTACGAGCGGTACTTC. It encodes CASSSGPRDPYERYF.